This TCR beta chain was identified during a study of blood T cell repertoires in COVID-19. Study-wide background: Samples came from the United States, Italy and Spain, spanning acute and convalescent COVID-19. Sample material is recorded as cDNA or gDNA derived from T cells, B-cell-depleted T cells, or PBMCs.

In the authors' workflow: Counts of nucleated cells, estimated from reference gene primer amplification, were obtained. Data came from immunoSEQ multiplex PCR; TCRdb stores just in-frame clones and leaves some out. V, J and clone size were drawn from that table, and D and trimming were deduced from the DNA. The data show 100,000 to 150,000 clones, with roughly nine tenths seen just once and 25% to 30% held by the top ten. Germline lookup yields CDR1 SEHNR and CDR2 FQNEAQ (reference sequence). This CDR3 has 13 amino acids. V was pared by 11 bases and J by 5 bases, with 16 bases between. The specimen sequenced was peripheral blood. The V gene is TRBV7-9, the J gene TRBJ2-1, with TRBD2 as a possible D gene (5 bases). The clonotype was recovered from a man aged 65 to 85 with active or convalescent COVID-19. CDR3 nucleotide sequence: TGTGCCCAACTAGGGCTAGCCGACAATGAGCAGTTCTTC. Residues: CAQLGLADNEQFF.